Below are 25 T cell receptor beta chains sequenced from a single sample in a study of blood T cell repertoires in COVID-19. Only in-frame clones appear in the TCRdb table, and some are missing; sequencing was by immunoSEQ multiplex PCR. The sample yields some 100,000 clones, around 89% seen once. Source material: peripheral blood. These receptor sequences come from a human donor with acute or convalescent COVID-19. The donor label of this sample is uncertain.

The chain uses TRBV6-6 and TRBJ1-2, with D unresolved. Germline CDR1 and CDR2: MNHNY and SVGAGI (reference sequence). This CDR3 has 14 residues. V gave up 2 bases and J gave up 8 bases, with 15 bases separating them. The CDR3 DNA reads as TGTGCCAGCAGTTACCCCGGCGGTGTCGGAGGCTACACCTTC. Translation: CASSYPGGVGGYTF.

This chain connects TRBV7-2 to TRBJ2-5; no reliable D call. The CDR3 spans 13 residues. CDR1 and CDR2 (germline): SGHTA, FQGNSA. The germline V and J ends were trimmed by 7 bases and 5 bases, with 14 bases remaining between them. The CDR3 DNA sequence: TGTGCCAGCACCTTCAGTTCTAGTGAGACCCAGTACTTC. This translates into CASTFSSSETQYF. Full variable domain (outside the CDR3, taken from reference TRBV7-2 and TRBJ2-5): GAGVSQSPSNKVTEKGKDVELRCDPISGHTALYWYRQSLGQGLEFLIYFQGNSAPDKSGLPSDRFSAERTGGSVSTLTIQRTQQEDSAVYLCASTFSSSETQYFGPGTRLLVL.

This clone was seen a single time. The V call is TRBV6-2 or TRBV6-3, the J call TRBJ2-1, with 12 bases matching TRBD2. This CDR3 contains 17 residues. The trim removed 2 bases at V and 9 bases at J, leaving 11 bases unmatched. The germline gives CDR1 MNHEY, CDR2 SVGEGT. In nucleotides, the CDR3 is TGTGCCAGCAGTTACGGCCTAGCGGGAGGGTATTGGGGTGAGCAGTTCTTC. Protein product: CASSYGLAGGYWGEQFF.

This chain joins TRBV10-3 and TRBJ1-1; D uncertain. V lost 3 bases to trimming and J lost 5 bases, with 16 bases between them. CDR3 length equals 15 residues. Germline CDR1 is ENHRY and CDR2 is SYGVKD. CDR3 nucleotides: TGTGCCATCAGTGACAGGCAAATGTCTGAGACTGAAGCTTTCTTT. Protein sequence: CAISDRQMSETEAFF.

As for this clone: The same CDR3 also results from other DNA sequences found in this sample. The chain employs TRBV7-2 and TRBJ1-5; 7 positions match TRBD1. This CDR3 is built from 14 residues. The V gene's germline CDR1 is SGHTA and CDR2 FQGNSA. Unmatched junction bases numbered 2, after V lost 2 bases and J lost 4 bases. CDR3 nucleotide sequence: TGTGCCAGCAGCTTACGACAGGGAAATCAGCCCCAGCATTTT. It codes for CASSLRQGNQPQHF. The entire variable domain, with the rest obtained from reference TRBV7-2 and TRBJ1-5, is as follows: GAGVSQSPSNKVTEKGKDVELRCDPISGHTALYWYRQSLGQGLEFLIYFQGNSAPDKSGLPSDRFSAERTGGSVSTLTIQRTQQEDSAVYLCASSLRQGNQPQHFGDGTRLSIL.

V usage is TRBV5-8 and J usage is TRBJ1-5; D is unresolved. Trimming removed 0 bases from V and 3 bases from J, with 10 bases in between. The CDR3 runs 15 residues. In germline, CDR1 is SGHTS, CDR2 YDEGEE. This CDR3 is CASSLGTGNNQPQHF. CDR3 DNA: TGTGCCAGCAGCTTGGGTACGGGGAACAATCAGCCCCAGCATTTT.

V usage is TRBV30 and J usage is TRBJ2-3; 14 bases align to TRBD2. The trim removed 7 bases at V and 9 bases at J, leaving 6 bases unmatched. This CDR3 contains 13 residues. Germline CDR1 is GTSNPN and CDR2 is SVGIG (reference sequence). CDR3 sequence (DNA): TGTGCCTCCGGACTAGCGGGGGGCCTGACGCAGTATTTT. The encoded protein is CASGLAGGLTQYF.

This chain links TRBV20-1 with TRBJ2-1; 11 positions match TRBD2. This CDR3 comprises 14 residues. V gave up 3 bases and J gave up 7 bases; unmatched junction bases: 5. The germline V gene encodes CDR1 DFQATT and CDR2 SNEGSKA (reference sequence). CDR3 loop: CSASLAGGRNEQFF. For the CDR3, the DNA is TGCAGTGCTAGTCTAGCGGGAGGTCGGAATGAGCAGTTCTTC.

This sequence joins TRBV7-8 and TRBJ2-7, with TRBD2 matching over 8 bases. Germline-derived CDR1 and CDR2 are SGHVS and FQNEAQ. J was trimmed by 1 base and V by 4 bases; bases with no gene match: 18. This CDR3 contains 19 residues. The CDR3 here is CASSSFRLALRSSSYEQYF. DNA for the CDR3: TGTGCCAGCAGCTCCTTTCGACTAGCGCTACGGAGTTCATCCTACGAGCAGTACTTC. Full variable domain (outside the CDR3, taken from reference TRBV7-8 and TRBJ2-7): GAGVSQSPRYKVAKRGQDVALRCDPISGHVSLFWYQQALGQGPEFLTYFQNEAQLDKSGLPSDRFFAERPEGSVSTLKIQRTQQEDSAVYLCASSSFRLALRSSSYEQYFGPGTRLTVT.

The chain has TRBV19 and TRBJ2-7; a possible D gene is TRBD2 (6 bases). Trimming shortened V by 3 bases and J by 6 bases, and 18 bases separated the two germline ends. The CDR3 sequence is 15 residues long. Germline assignment: CDR1 LNHDA and CDR2 SQIVND (reference sequence). The DNA of the CDR3 is TGTGCCAGTAGTATGACAGCGGGCGGTACGAGCGAGCAGTACTTC. Protein sequence: CASSMTAGGTSEQYF. The variable domain in full, completed from reference TRBV19 and TRBJ2-7, reads DGGITQSPKYLFRKEGQNVTLSCEQNLNHDAMYWYRQDPGQGLRLIYYSQIVNDFQKGDIAEGYSVSREKKESFPLTVTSAQKNPTAFYLCASSMTAGGTSEQYFGPGTRLTVT.

The chain recombines TRBV7-2 with TRBJ2-3; 9 nucleotides align to TRBD2. The CDR3 totals 16 residues. From germline, CDR1 is SGHTA and CDR2 FQGNSA. V lost 3 bases and J lost 0; bases outside the gene matches: 4. The CDR3 region has the DNA TGTGCCAGCAGCTTTTTGGGACTAGCAAGCACAGATACGCAGTATTTT. The encoded protein is CASSFLGLASTDTQYF.

This clone is a singleton in its sample. This chain links TRBV28 with TRBJ2-1, with TRBD2 as a possible D gene (6 bases). The CDR3 length is 13 residues. The V and J ends lost 3 bases and 6 bases respectively, with 9 bases between them. Germline values: CDR1 MDHEN, CDR2 SYDVKM. The DNA of the CDR3 is TGTGCCAGCAGTTTTGGGGGGACCAATGAGCAGTTCTTC. This gives the protein CASSFGGTNEQFF.

CDR3 DNA sequence: TGTGCCAGCAGCTTAGCAAGCGGGGGGGGCTTATACGAGCAGTACTTC. The encoded protein is CASSLASGGGLYEQYF. The chain has TRBV7-2 and TRBJ2-7; 10 positions match TRBD2. Trimming took 0 bases from V and 4 from J; bases not matched to a gene: 6. CDR1 and CDR2 from the germline V gene are SGHTA and FQGNSA. This CDR3 has 16 amino acids.

V and J are TRBV9 and TRBJ2-3, with 8 positions matching TRBD2. V shed 0 bases, J shed 0 bases, and the junction held 6 bases outside the gene matches. This CDR3 is built from 17 residues. Germline V lookup: CDR1 SGDLS, CDR2 YYNGEE. In nucleotides, the CDR3 is TGTGCCAGCAGCGTAGAGGTAGCGGGGTTAAGCACAGATACGCAGTATTTT. It codes for CASSVEVAGLSTDTQYF.

This chain joins TRBV28 and TRBJ2-5; D possibly corresponds to TRBD2 (6 bases). Germline CDR1 and CDR2: MDHEN and SYDVKM. V was shortened by 7 bases and J by 0 bases, with 21 bases between the two germline ends. CDR3 length: 17 amino acids. The CDR3 loop is CASTGYGREVYQETQYF. The CDR3 nucleotides read TGTGCCAGCACCGGGTACGGGAGAGAGGTTTACCAAGAGACCCAGTACTTC.

The gene calls are TRBV7-8 and TRBJ2-1; D perhaps matches TRBD2 (7 bases). This CDR3 is built from 19 residues. Germline V CDR1 and CDR2: SGHVS, FQNEAQ. The V end was cut by 7 bases, the J end by 0 bases, with 25 bases between. The DNA for the CDR3 is TGTGCCAGCACCAGACAGCCGGGGGGCCGTCCCACCTCCTACAATGAGCAGTTCTTC. It yields the protein CASTRQPGGRPTSYNEQFF.

This clone appeared a few times. The V and J genes are TRBV4-1 and TRBJ2-4, with 10 bases fitting TRBD1. V was clipped by 2 bases and J by 0 bases; unmatched bases: 13. The CDR3 consists of 20 residues. The germline gives CDR1 MGHRA, CDR2 YSYEKL. This CDR3 reads CASSQLPGQGISVAKNIQYF. For the CDR3, the DNA is TGCGCCAGCAGCCAACTCCCGGGACAGGGGATCTCCGTAGCCAAAAACATTCAGTACTTC.

The V and J genes are TRBV6-5 and TRBJ1-5, with D perhaps matching TRBD1 (5 bases). V was trimmed by 5 bases and J by 0 bases, leaving 8 bases between them. Germline V gene sequence: CDR1 MNHEY, CDR2 SVGAGI. This CDR3 is 14 amino acids long. The CDR3, as DNA: TGTGCCAGCAGTCTGACAGATAGCAATCAGCCCCAGCATTTT. Amino acid sequence: CASSLTDSNQPQHF.

The chain carries TRBV13 and TRBJ2-7; a weak D match, TRBD2 (7 bases). The CDR3 is 14 amino acids. Germline assignment: CDR1 PRHDT and CDR2 FYEKMQ (reference sequence). Trimming removed 2 bases at V and 6 bases at J, with 14 bases between. In DNA, the CDR3 is TGTGCCAGCAGCTTAAGGCAGGGGAGGGGCGAGCAGTACTTC. Amino acid sequence: CASSLRQGRGEQYF.

About this clone: Mismatch with germline at one junction end may stem from a read error. In the same sample, other DNA sequences code for this CDR3. V gene TRBV6-2 or TRBV6-3 combines with J gene TRBJ1-3; D perhaps matches TRBD1 (6 bases). The germline V gene encodes CDR1 MNHEY and CDR2 SVGEGT. The CDR3 runs 19 residues. The CDR3 region has the DNA TGTGCCAGTAGTTACCTGTTTGGTCGGACAGAGATCTCTGGAAACACCATATATTTT. Translation: CASSYLFGRTEISGNTIYF.

The genes are TRBV2 and TRBJ1-6; weak D call: TRBD1 (5 bases). V lost 4 bases to trimming and J lost 6 bases, with 10 bases between them. The CDR3 length is 14 residues. CDR1 and CDR2 (germline): SNHLY, FYNNEI. The CDR3 DNA reads TGTGCCAGCAGTGGGGGCAGGTCTAATTCACCCCTCCACTTT. The encoded protein is CASSGGRSNSPLHF.

This clone was observed a single time. The V call is TRBV10-3, the J call TRBJ2-5; 11 bases map to TRBD1. Germline CDR1 and CDR2: ENHRY and SYGVKD. CDR3 length: 15 amino acids. V was pared by 3 bases and J by 4 bases, with 4 bases of the junction left unmatched. This chain's CDR3 is CAISEEGTGGETQYF. The CDR3 coding sequence is TGTGCCATCAGTGAAGAAGGGACAGGGGGAGAGACCCAGTACTTC.

CDR3 DNA: TGTGCCACCAGCAGAGATTATCTAGGCCCTGGCTACACCTTC. Its translation: CATSRDYLGPGYTF. The rearrangement joins TRBV15 to TRBJ1-2, with D unclear. V lost 0 bases and J lost 7, with 12 bases in between. In germline, CDR1 is LNHNV, CDR2 YYDKDF (reference sequence). The CDR3 is 14 amino acids.

This sequence joins TRBV13 and TRBJ2-1; possible D gene TRBD2, 5 bases. The germline gives CDR1 PRHDT, CDR2 FYEKMQ (reference sequence). V was pared by 1 base and J by 6 bases, with 7 bases between. The CDR3 extends over 13 amino acids. CDR3 region: CASSLASLNEQFF. CDR3 bases: TGTGCCAGCAGCTTAGCTAGCCTCAATGAGCAGTTCTTC.

The chain joins TRBV4-1 to TRBJ2-1; no clear D gene. V shed 2 bases and J shed 2 bases, with 13 bases lying between them. Per germline, CDR1 MGHRA and CDR2 YSYEKL. The CDR3 length is 16 residues. CDR3 sequence: CASSQQLTQTYNEQFF. CDR3 DNA: TGCGCCAGCAGCCAACAACTCACCCAAACCTACAATGAGCAGTTCTTC.